This entry describes one TCR beta chain. Its antigen is undetermined. V trimming: 5 bases; J trimming: 10 bases; junction bases outside the gene matches: 13. Germline lookup yields CDR1 MNHEY and CDR2 SVGEGT. The CDR3 consists of 16 residues. This entry belongs to a study of Ad26.COV2.S vaccination and SARS-CoV-2 variants. The wider study: COV1001, an Ad26.COV2.S trial, supplied this vaccine-arm donor. Notes on the study in general: Researchers reported similar non-spike TCR breadth in vaccine and placebo recipients. Recipients given vaccine exceeded placebo recipients in spike-specific TCR breadth.

Some clones are missing from TCRdb's copy, which holds only in-frame ones; the method was immunoSEQ multiplex PCR. In the table there are roughly 680,000 clones, 70% to 90% of which are singletons. Treatment in this sample: around 19 received Ad26.COV2.S at low or high dose, single or two shots; 5 received placebo; per-sample allocation not given. At day 63 after the first vaccine or placebo injection, samples were drawn. The individual, an adult aged 18-55 years, was a donor in Boston. The clonotype originates from a person aged 18-60 years who received the Ad26.COV2.S COVID-19 vaccine or a placebo. This sample comprised peripheral blood, obtained in a trial of Ad26.COV2.S vaccine versus placebo. V and J are TRBV6-2 or TRBV6-3 and TRBJ1-6; 8 bases are shared with TRBD1. CDR3 bases: TGTGCCAGCAGTCACCGATGGACAGGGCCAGGATCACCCCTCCACTTT. Amino acid sequence: CASSHRWTGPGSPLHF.